Below, 17 T cell receptor beta chains from the same sample are listed, as sequenced in a study of T cell responses to AZD1222 COVID-19 vaccine. Repertoires were generated with immunoSEQ multiplex PCR, while TCRdb's copy carries only in-frame clones and drops some. The sample gives 150,000 to 200,000 clones, just over 90% of which show up once; 3.5% to 4% is in the top ten. Sequences were derived from peripheral blood, sampled 28 days after the second dose of the MenACWY control vaccine. These receptors were collected from an adult who received the MenACWY meningococcal vaccine as a control.

The chain couples TRBV5-6 to TRBJ1-1, with 8 nucleotides matching TRBD1. V dropped 1 base and J dropped 4; count of bases not matched to a gene: 9. CDR1 is SGHDT and CDR2 is YYEEEE in the germline V gene. The CDR3 runs to 16 residues. CDR3 in amino acids: CASSLQGALLITEAFF. CDR3 DNA: TGTGCCAGCAGCTTGCAGGGGGCGCTTCTGATCACTGAAGCTTTCTTT.

V usage is TRBV9 and J usage is TRBJ2-1; D remains ambiguous. The V gene's germline CDR1 is SGDLS and CDR2 YYNGEE. Trimming removed 4 bases from V and 6 bases from J, with 20 bases in between. This CDR3 contains 16 residues. CDR3 in DNA: TGTGCCAGCAGCCCTTCTCTCCGGCGAGTAGCCAATGAGCAGTTCTTC. Residues: CASSPSLRRVANEQFF.

The chain employs TRBV7-8 and TRBJ2-7; the match to TRBD2 covers 12 bases. The CDR3 is made up of 15 amino acids. J gave up 5 bases and V 4 bases, and 6 bases lay outside the gene matches. The germline CDR1 and CDR2 sequences are SGHVS and FQNEAQ. CDR3 region: CASSSGTSGRHEQYF. DNA of the CDR3: TGTGCCAGCAGCTCCGGGACTAGCGGGCGACACGAGCAGTACTTC.

V is TRBV30 and J is TRBJ1-6, with unresolved D. CDR3 size: 16 residues. V shed 1 base and J shed 0 bases, with 10 bases lying between them. Germline CDR1 reads GTSNPN; CDR2 reads SVGIG (reference sequence). CDR3 sequence reads: CAWSDRRSSYNSPLHF. CDR3 DNA sequence: TGTGCCTGGAGTGACCGGAGGAGCTCCTATAATTCACCCCTCCACTTT.

The rearrangement links TRBV28 to TRBJ1-2; D uncertain. Between the trimmed V and J ends, which lost 2 bases and 5 bases, there was a span of 6 bases. The CDR3 extends over 12 amino acids. CDR1 and CDR2 (germline): MDHEN, SYDVKM. The CDR3: CASSLENYGYTF. CDR3 nucleotides: TGTGCCAGCAGTTTAGAGAATTATGGCTACACCTTC.

This chain uses TRBV24-1 with TRBJ2-1; D is perhaps TRBD1 (6 bases). V was pared by 2 bases and J by 2 bases, with 12 bases between. The CDR3 covers 16 residues. Germline V gene sequence: CDR1 KGHDR, CDR2 SFDVKD. The CDR3 DNA sequence: TGTGCCACCAGTGATTCATGGACAGACACCTACAATGAGCAGTTCTTC. Translated, it gives CATSDSWTDTYNEQFF.

This clone appeared once. This rearrangement joins TRBV5-1 to TRBJ1-3; 8 nucleotides match TRBD1. CDR1 and CDR2 from the germline V gene are SGHRS and YFSETQ. CDR3 length: 15 residues. V shed 0 bases and J 3 bases; nucleotides not matched to a gene: 2. The CDR3 nucleotides read TGCGCCAGCAGCTTGGCAGACAGGGGTGGAAACACCATATATTTT. It yields the protein CASSLADRGGNTIYF.

V gene TRBV9 combines with J gene TRBJ1-1; D is ambiguous. The germline V and J ends were trimmed by 2 bases and 1 base, with 9 bases remaining between them. The CDR3 totals 14 residues. Looked up from germline, CDR1 is SGDLS and CDR2 is YYNGEE. The CDR3 spells CASSVRQTNTEAFF. CDR3 bases: TGTGCCAGCAGCGTGCGGCAGACGAACACTGAAGCTTTCTTT. Filled out from reference TRBV9 and TRBJ1-1, the complete variable domain reads DSGVTQTPKHLITATGQRVTLRCSPRSGDLSVYWYQQSLDQGLQFLIQYYNGEERAKGNILERFSAQQFPDLHSELNLSSLELGDSALYFCASSVRQTNTEAFFGQGTRLTVV.

The V and J genes are TRBV6-6 and TRBJ2-1, with 8 bases identical to TRBD2. Germline V gives CDR1 MNHNY, CDR2 SVGAGI (reference sequence). V lost 5 bases to trimming and J lost 5 bases; unmatched junction nucleotides: 14. The length of the CDR3 is 17 residues. The CDR3 here is CASSRPGRSGRNNEQFF. In nucleotides, the CDR3 is TGTGCCAGCAGTCGACCCGGACGAAGCGGGAGAAACAATGAGCAGTTCTTC.

The V gene is TRBV7-2, the J gene TRBJ1-2, with 9 bases identical to TRBD1. In germline, CDR1 is SGHTA, CDR2 FQGNSA. V was pared by 5 bases and J by 7 bases, with 8 bases of the junction left unmatched. The length of the CDR3 is 14 residues. CDR3 DNA: TGTGCCAGCAGCCCTAACAGGGGACAGGGTGGCTACACCTTC. It translates to CASSPNRGQGGYTF.

The V gene is TRBV2, the J gene TRBJ2-3; TRBD1 agrees at 8 bases. J lost 5 bases, V lost 5 bases, and 6 bases had no gene match. The CDR3 is made up of 14 amino acids. CDR1 and CDR2 (germline): SNHLY, FYNNEI. The CDR3 loop is CASSLRQGQDTQYF. The CDR3 DNA reads as TGTGCCAGCAGTCTCCGACAGGGGCAAGATACGCAGTATTTT.

The chain recombines TRBV19 with TRBJ2-5; possible D gene TRBD2, 6 bases. Germline CDR1 and CDR2: LNHDA and SQIVND (reference sequence). Trimming took 5 bases from V and 1 from J, leaving 8 bases between them. The CDR3 is made up of 13 amino acids. The CDR3 DNA sequence: TGTGCCAGTAGTGATAGCGGCCAAGAGACCCAGTACTTC. This translates into CASSDSGQETQYF.

The CDR3, as DNA: TGTGCCACCAGGAGCCGGGACAGTCCATATGGCTACACCTTC. Its protein product is CATRSRDSPYGYTF. The V and J genes are TRBV24-1 and TRBJ1-2; TRBD1 matches 7 bases. This CDR3 region has 14 residues. Germline CDR1 is KGHDR and CDR2 is SFDVKD. With 7 bases clipped from V and 5 bases from J, the junction kept 9 bases outside the gene matches.

This clone appeared a single time. The chain recombines TRBV11-3 with TRBJ2-1, with D hard to call. Deletions cut 0 bases from V and 6 bases from J, with 12 bases between. Per the germline V gene, CDR1 is SGHNT and CDR2 is YENEEA. This CDR3 spans 15 amino acids. The CDR3 spells CASSLDPSRPNEQFF. The CDR3, as DNA: TGTGCCAGCAGCTTAGATCCTAGTCGCCCCAATGAGCAGTTCTTC.

Worth noting for this clone: The germline gene is not matched at one end of the junction; a read error may be the cause. The chain couples TRBV29-1 to TRBJ2-3; D possibly corresponds to TRBD2 (6 bases). CDR1 SQVTM and CDR2 ANQGSEA come from the germline V gene. The CDR3 consists of 12 residues. The CDR3 protein is CSFRDSTLLADF. The CDR3 DNA is TGCAGCTTCCGGGACTCCACCCTCCTTGCGGATTTT.

This chain uses TRBV6-5 with TRBJ1-3; tentatively, D is TRBD1 (6 bases). With 4 bases removed from V and 2 bases from J, the gap between germline ends came to 12 bases. The germline CDR1 and CDR2 sequences are MNHEY and SVGAGI. The CDR3 is 15 amino acids. CDR3: CASSLQGSPGNTIYF. For the CDR3, the DNA is TGTGCCAGCAGTTTACAGGGAAGTCCTGGAAACACCATATATTTT.

The chain recombines TRBV27 with TRBJ2-5; 7 bases are shared with TRBD2. Germline V gene data show CDR1 as MNHEY and CDR2 as SMNVEV (reference sequence). Unmatched junction bases numbered 5, after V lost 6 bases and J lost 1 base. The CDR3 has 14 amino acids. CDR3 nucleotide sequence: TGTGCCAGCAGGATCACGGGAGGCCAAGAGACCCAGTACTTC. The encoded protein is CASRITGGQETQYF.